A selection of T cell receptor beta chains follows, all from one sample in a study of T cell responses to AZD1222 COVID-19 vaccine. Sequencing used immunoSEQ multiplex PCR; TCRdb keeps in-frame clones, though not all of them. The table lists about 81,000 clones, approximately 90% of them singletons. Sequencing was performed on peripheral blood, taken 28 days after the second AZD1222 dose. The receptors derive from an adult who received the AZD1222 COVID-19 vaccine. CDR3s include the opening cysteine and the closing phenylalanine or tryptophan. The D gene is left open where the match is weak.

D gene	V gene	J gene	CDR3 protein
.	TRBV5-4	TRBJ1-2	CASSHKLLGGNGYTF
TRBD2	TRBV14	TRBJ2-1	CASSLGLAGLNEQFF
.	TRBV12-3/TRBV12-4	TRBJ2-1	CASSLGRIEQFF
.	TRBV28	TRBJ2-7	CASTEGQLYEQYF
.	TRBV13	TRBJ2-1	CASSPAQGSSSYNEQFF
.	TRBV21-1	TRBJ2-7	CASTAGTEDSYEQYF
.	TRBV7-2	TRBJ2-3	CASSLVKTDTQYF
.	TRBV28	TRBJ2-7	CASITGPPPTELKHF
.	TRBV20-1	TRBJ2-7	CSARLDYEQYF
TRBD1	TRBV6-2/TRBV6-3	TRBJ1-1	CASSRQGRSEAFF
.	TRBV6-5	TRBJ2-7	CASSYRDGTYEQYF
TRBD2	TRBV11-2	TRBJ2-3	CASSLDGRATDTQYF
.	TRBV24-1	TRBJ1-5	CATRGDGSNQPQHF
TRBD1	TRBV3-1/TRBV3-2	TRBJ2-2	CASSQTDRGDTGELFF
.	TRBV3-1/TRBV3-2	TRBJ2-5	CASSQRSAGVYQETQYF
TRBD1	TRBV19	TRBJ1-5	CASAGQGNQPQHF
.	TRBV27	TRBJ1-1	CASSLFRGTEAFF
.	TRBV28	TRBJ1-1	CASLSHRNTEAFF
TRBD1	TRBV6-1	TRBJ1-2	CASSERTGWSDGYTF
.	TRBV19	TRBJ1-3	CASSGQFGALSGNTIYF
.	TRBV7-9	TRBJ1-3	CASSLGAGNTIYF
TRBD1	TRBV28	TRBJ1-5	CASSPLDRGNQPQHF
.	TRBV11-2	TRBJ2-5	CASSLGERGGETQYF
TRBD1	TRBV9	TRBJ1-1	CASSGQGSTEAFF
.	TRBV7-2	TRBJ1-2	CASSAWTASAGYTF
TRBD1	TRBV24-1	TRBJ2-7	CATSDDRQGEQYF
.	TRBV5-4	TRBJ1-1	CASSPGPGHQTEAFF
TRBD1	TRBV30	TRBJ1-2	CAWSGRQGARYTF
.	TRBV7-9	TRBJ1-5	CASSAEYSNQPQHF
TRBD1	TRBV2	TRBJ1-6	CAGGRQGKDSPLHF
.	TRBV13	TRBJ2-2	CASSLRDPPRTGELFF
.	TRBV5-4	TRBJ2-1	CASSLSTAYNEQFF
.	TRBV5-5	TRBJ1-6	CASSFERQEAYNSPLHF
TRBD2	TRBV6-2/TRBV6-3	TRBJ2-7	CASSYSGLAGGVLEQYF
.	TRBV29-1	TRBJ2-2	CSVRDAGELFF
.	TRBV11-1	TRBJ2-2	CASSLDQRFGELFF
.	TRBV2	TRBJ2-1	CASSEALGSPHNEQFF
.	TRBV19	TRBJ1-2	CASTPDSRYGYTF
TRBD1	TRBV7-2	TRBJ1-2	CASSPDRNYGYTF
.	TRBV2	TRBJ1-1	CASSPLAQNTEAFF
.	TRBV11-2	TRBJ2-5	CASSLGTAQETQYF
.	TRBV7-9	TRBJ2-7	CASSPMGRIYEQYF
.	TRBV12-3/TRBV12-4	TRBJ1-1	CASSGGDRPEAFF
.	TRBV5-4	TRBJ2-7	CASSRDPAYEQYF
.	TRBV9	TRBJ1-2	CASSVDQLGYGYTF